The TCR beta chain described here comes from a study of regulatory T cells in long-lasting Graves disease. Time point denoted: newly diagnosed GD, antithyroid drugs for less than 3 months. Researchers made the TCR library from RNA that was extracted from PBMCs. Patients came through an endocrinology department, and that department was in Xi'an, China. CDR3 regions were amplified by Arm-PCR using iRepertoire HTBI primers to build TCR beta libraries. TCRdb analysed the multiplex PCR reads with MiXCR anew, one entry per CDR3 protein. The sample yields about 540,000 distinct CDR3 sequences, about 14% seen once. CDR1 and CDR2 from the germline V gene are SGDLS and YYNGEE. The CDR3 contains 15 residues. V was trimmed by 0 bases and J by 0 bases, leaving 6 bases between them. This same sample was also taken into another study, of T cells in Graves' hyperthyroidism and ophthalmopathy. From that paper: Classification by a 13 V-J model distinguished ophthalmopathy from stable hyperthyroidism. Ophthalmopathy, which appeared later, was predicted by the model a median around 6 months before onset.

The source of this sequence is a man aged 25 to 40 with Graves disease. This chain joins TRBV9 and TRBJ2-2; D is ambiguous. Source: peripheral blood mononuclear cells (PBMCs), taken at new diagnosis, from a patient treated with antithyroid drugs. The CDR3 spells CASSVGASNTGELFF. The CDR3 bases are TGTGCCAGCAGCGTAGGTGCCTCGAACACCGGGGAGCTGTTTTTT.